Sequencing of this T cell receptor beta chain was carried out in a study of regulatory T cells in long-lasting Graves disease. Points from the study as a whole: Small numbers of samples may have cut accuracy.

This clonotype was counted between two and nine times. Its antigen is unknown. Time point meaning: newly diagnosed GD, antithyroid drugs for less than 3 months. Preparation of the TCR library used RNA extracted from PBMCs. Germline CDR1 reads SGHRS; CDR2 reads YFSETQ. V was shortened by 6 bases and J by 2 bases, with 17 bases between the two germline ends. This CDR3 region has 15 residues. Investigators prepared the TCR beta libraries by applying iRepertoire HTBI primers and Arm-PCR of CDR3 regions. Using its own MiXCR run on the multiplex PCR reads, TCRdb lists one record per CDR3 protein. The table includes 400,000 to 500,000 distinct CDR3 sequences, 12% to 15% detected once. This sample was shared with a second study, whose subject was T cells in Graves' hyperthyroidism and ophthalmopathy. That study adds: Graves' hyperthyroidism showing no ophthalmopathy progression within 18 months was considered stable. The model anticipated ophthalmopathy a median around 6 months pre-onset.

The source was peripheral blood mononuclear cells (PBMCs), collected at new diagnosis, from a patient treated with antithyroid drugs. The receptor comes from a woman between 45 and 65 years old with Graves disease. The chain employs TRBV5-1 and TRBJ2-5; D assignment may be TRBD1 or TRBD2 (7 bases each). CDR3: CASTRQGGRQETQYF. The CDR3 DNA is TGCGCCAGCACCAGACAGGGAGGGCGGCAAGAGACCCAGTACTTC.